This TCR beta chain was documented in a study of blood T cell repertoires in COVID-19. For the study at large: The samples span acute and convalescent COVID-19 from the United States, Italy and Spain.

Some clones are missing from TCRdb's copy, which holds only in-frame ones; the method was immunoSEQ multiplex PCR. The repertoire has hundreds of thousands of clones, over 75% of them found once; the top ten carry approximately 3.6%. Germline loops: CDR1 MNHEY, CDR2 SMNVEV (reference sequence). V was pared by 9 bases and J by 0 bases, with 15 bases between. The CDR3 spans 15 residues. Residents of 24 US areas, aged about 18 to 95 years, made up the participants. Material for sequencing was PBMCs or T cells enriched from blood (not recorded which). The source is an older woman who had recovered from COVID-19. The V gene is TRBV27, the J gene TRBJ1-5; D is possibly TRBD1 (6 bases). CDR3 nucleotides: TGTGCCAGTAGTAGGGTGGGGGCTAGCAATCAGCCCCAGCATTTT. Translation: CASSRVGASNQPQHF.